The 13 T cell receptor beta chains below come from one sample, sequenced in a study of beta chain features in type 1 diabetes. Findings and limits, study-wide: A moderate, significant TCRB CDR3 shortening appeared in type 1 diabetes across four CD4+ subsets.

Antigens of these TCRs are unknown. All of the isolated RNA was reverse transcribed, so expressed TCRB transcripts were sequenced. Assay used: immunoSEQ multiplex PCR; TCRdb lists only in-frame clones, some missing. The sample has about 230,000 clones, roughly 17% seen once. Sample: naive CD4+ T cells from blood. The receptors were sampled from a man aged 25 to 45 with type 1 diabetes.

The table lists this clone with a few counts. V gene TRBV9 combines with J gene TRBJ2-5; no firm D call. Trimming took 3 bases from V and 2 from J, leaving 11 bases between them. Looked up from germline, CDR1 is SGDLS and CDR2 is YYNGEE. The CDR3 runs 14 residues. The chain's CDR3 is CASSDRILQETQYF. CDR3 nucleotides: TGTGCCAGCAGCGACCGAATCCTTCAAGAGACCCAGTACTTC.

The chain uses TRBV7-9 and TRBJ2-5; possibly TRBD2 for D (5 bases). V shed 5 bases and J shed 5 bases, with 9 bases lying between them. This CDR3 has 12 residues. Germline CDR1 is SEHNR and CDR2 is FQNEAQ (reference sequence). Here the CDR3 reads CASSLGEETQYF. In DNA form, the CDR3 reads TGTGCCAGCAGCCTCGGGGAGGAGACCCAGTACTTC. The complete variable domain, with remaining parts taken from reference TRBV7-9 and TRBJ2-5, reads DTGVSQNPRHKITKRGQNVTFRCDPISEHNRLYWYRQTLGQGPEFLTYFQNEAQLEKSRLLSDRFSAERPKGSFSTLEIQRTEQGDSAMYLCASSLGEETQYFGPGTRLLVL.

This chain uses TRBV2 with TRBJ1-2; D call uncertain. The CDR3 extends over 11 amino acids. Trimming shortened V by 6 bases and J by 2 bases, and 4 bases separated the two germline ends. CDR1 and CDR2 from the germline V gene are SNHLY and FYNNEI. The CDR3 nucleotides read TGTGCCAGCAGCACAAACTATGGCTACACCTTC. Amino acids: CASSTNYGYTF.

This clone showed up just a few times. The chain is built from TRBV19 and TRBJ2-1, with D perhaps TRBD1 (6 bases). Germline-derived CDR1 and CDR2 are LNHDA and SQIVND (reference sequence). The V end was cut by 5 bases, the J end by 3 bases, with 11 bases between. The CDR3 sequence is 14 residues long. CDR3 DNA sequence: TGTGCCAGTAGTTTCAGGACAGACTACAATGAGCAGTTCTTC. Amino acid sequence: CASSFRTDYNEQFF.

This clone has only a few counts. The rearrangement joins TRBV21-1 to TRBJ2-7; no check of the table's D call, TRBD1, against the DNA was made. TRBV21-1 is reported as a pseudogene. The CDR3 length is 15 residues. CDR3: CASSTRWTEAYEQYF. For the CDR3, the DNA is TGTGCCAGCAGCACCCGGTGGACAGAAGCCTACGAGCAGTACTTC.

This clone occurred a few times. The rearrangement links TRBV30 to TRBJ2-1, with 9 positions matching TRBD1. Germline loops: CDR1 GTSNPN, CDR2 SVGIG (reference sequence). The length of the CDR3 is 13 residues. V dropped 2 bases and J dropped 8; count of bases not matched to a gene: 4. CDR3 sequence reads: CAWSTGGPDEQFF. Here the CDR3 DNA reads TGTGCCTGGAGTACAGGGGGCCCTGATGAGCAGTTCTTC.

V usage is TRBV19 and J usage is TRBJ2-1; the match to TRBD2 covers 13 bases. The V gene end was trimmed by 10 bases and the J gene end by 7 bases; junction bases not matched to a gene: 7. The germline gives CDR1 LNHDA, CDR2 SQIVND (reference sequence). This CDR3 is 14 amino acids long. The CDR3 DNA follows: TGTGCCAATCAAGGACTAGCGGGAGAGAATGAGCAGTTCTTC. Translated: CANQGLAGENEQFF. Variable domain in full (rest from reference TRBV19 and TRBJ2-1): DGGITQSPKYLFRKEGQNVTLSCEQNLNHDAMYWYRQDPGQGLRLIYYSQIVNDFQKGDIAEGYSVSREKKESFPLTVTSAQKNPTAFYLCANQGLAGENEQFFGPGTRLTVL.

In this sample, this clone turned up a few times. This chain connects TRBV7-9 to TRBJ1-2; D call uncertain. The CDR3 has 12 residues. Looked up from germline, CDR1 is SEHNR and CDR2 is FQNEAQ (reference sequence). V gave up 7 bases and J gave up 2 bases, with 8 bases separating them. CDR3 region: CASTEGNYGYTF. For the CDR3, the DNA is TGTGCCAGCACCGAGGGAAACTATGGCTACACCTTC.

J is TRBJ2-7 and V is TRBV9, with D perhaps TRBD2 (5 bases). Germline assignment: CDR1 SGDLS and CDR2 YYNGEE. The ends were cut back, 4 bases at V and 1 base at J, with 12 bases in the middle. This CDR3 is 14 amino acids long. CDR3 nucleotide sequence: TGTGCCAGCAGCCCAGAAGCGGAGTCCTACGAGCAGTACTTC. Residues: CASSPEAESYEQYF.

The rearrangement uses TRBV9 and TRBJ2-7; D may be TRBD1 (7 bases). V lost 3 bases, J lost 0 bases, and 10 bases lay in between. This CDR3 region has 14 residues. Germline assignment: CDR1 SGDLS and CDR2 YYNGEE. The CDR3 bases are TGTGCCAGCAGCGGGAGGGACAGCTCCTACGAGCAGTACTTC. Translating gives CASSGRDSSYEQYF.

This clone showed up just a few times. The gene calls are TRBV19 and TRBJ2-4, with D uncertain. The CDR3 length is 14 residues. Germline CDR1 LNHDA, CDR2 SQIVND (reference sequence). V dropped 3 bases and J dropped 0 bases, with 6 bases sitting between them. The CDR3 sequence is CASSILGAKNIQYF. CDR3 DNA sequence: TGTGCCAGTAGTATCCTGGGAGCCAAAAACATTCAGTACTTC.

This clone was seen a handful of times. The genes are TRBV18 and TRBJ2-4; D not certain. CDR1 is KGHSH, CDR2 LQKENI, per germline. Between the trimmed V and J ends, which lost 3 bases and 0 bases, there was a span of 9 bases. CDR3 length: 15 residues. The CDR3 DNA sequence: TGTGCCAGCTCACCTGAGTCCCTAGCCAAAAACATTCAGTACTTC. Translated: CASSPESLAKNIQYF.

There are a few counts of this clone. The chain has TRBV25-1 and TRBJ2-7, with D uncertain. The length of the CDR3 is 13 residues. Germline CDR1 reads MGHDK; CDR2 reads SYGVNS. V shed 7 bases and J shed 4 bases, with 14 bases lying between them. CDR3 sequence reads: CASTGEFGYEQYF. In DNA form, the CDR3 reads TGTGCCAGCACCGGAGAATTCGGGTACGAGCAGTACTTC.